This entry features one T cell receptor (beta chain) sequence. Its antigen remains unidentified. This entry comes from a study of T cell responses to AZD1222 COVID-19 vaccine. Overall study results and limits: Close to half of all spike-specific TCRs reportedly target regions of the variants that are unmutated. There were mostly white British donors and more females than males, and clonal diversity was possibly underestimated. The study sampled repertoires only after the peak T cell response.

TCRdb keeps only in-frame clones here, not all; method: immunoSEQ multiplex PCR. The data contain 150,000 to 200,000 clones, roughly 92% of them singletons. The CDR3 length is 15 residues. Germline loops: CDR1 SGHNT, CDR2 YENEEA. V lost 3 bases and J lost 4, with 13 bases in between. The V gene is TRBV11-3, the J gene TRBJ2-1, with D possibly being TRBD1 or TRBD2 (5 bases each). The material was peripheral blood, obtained 28 days after the second dose of the MenACWY control vaccine. The TCR sequence derives from an adult who received the MenACWY meningococcal vaccine as a control. The CDR3 bases are TGTGCCAGCAGCTTGAACCGGGACCTTTACAATGAGCAGTTCTTC. This encodes CASSLNRDLYNEQFF.